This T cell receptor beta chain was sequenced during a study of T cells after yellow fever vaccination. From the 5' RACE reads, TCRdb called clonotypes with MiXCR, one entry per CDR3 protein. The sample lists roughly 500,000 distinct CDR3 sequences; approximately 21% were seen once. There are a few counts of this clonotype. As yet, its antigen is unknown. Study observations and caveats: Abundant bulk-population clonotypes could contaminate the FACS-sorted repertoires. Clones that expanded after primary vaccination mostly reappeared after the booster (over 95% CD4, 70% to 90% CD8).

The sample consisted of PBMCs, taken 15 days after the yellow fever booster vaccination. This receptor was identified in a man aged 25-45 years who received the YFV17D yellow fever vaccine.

For the CDR3, the DNA is TGTGCCAGCAGCTCGCCGGACTCTGAGCAGTTCTTC. Encoded protein: CASSSPDSEQFF. The rearrangement joins TRBV7-3 to TRBJ2-1; a possible D gene is TRBD2 (5 bases). From germline, CDR1 is SGHTA and CDR2 FQGTGA. The germline V and J ends were trimmed by 4 bases and 9 bases, with 10 bases remaining between them. This CDR3 spans 12 amino acids.